This T cell receptor beta chain is from a study of regulatory T cells in long-lasting Graves disease (dated by TCRdb to the early 2020s). With respect to the entire study: Patients with newly diagnosed Graves' disease had been on antithyroid drugs for under 3 months. A total of around 35 samples underwent TCR sequencing, from about 13 patients with persistent Graves' disease and 20 or so patients with newly diagnosed Graves' disease. The study took place in China and was registered as a clinical trial. Peripheral blood TCR sequencing and RNA sequencing compared persistent Graves' disease patients with newly diagnosed Graves' disease patients. Overall results and qualifications from the work: As a limitation, the authors acknowledged that the small sample size may reduce accuracy. Persistent Graves' disease patients showed lower TCR Shannon entropy and fewer highly expanded clones than newly diagnosed patients, suggesting clonal expansion. Only peripheral blood was studied, because thyroid tissue, the primary lesion, was inaccessible. A larger number of public clonotypes was shared among persistent patients (approximately 2,600) than among newly diagnosed patients (approximately 1,000). Sequencing and analysis were restricted to the TCR beta chain. Persistent disease showed preferential use of TRBV28, TRBJ1-2 and TRBJ2-5, whereas newly diagnosed disease favored TRBV20-1 and TRBJ2-1.

The time point label here, explained by the study, means: newly diagnosed GD, antithyroid drugs for less than 3 months. For both TCR sequencing and RNA sequencing, RNA was extracted from PBMCs in TRIzol. The diagnosis of Graves' disease was made according to American Thyroid Association guidelines. Patients were recruited from an endocrinology department in Xi'an, China. From each patient, approximately 9.9 milliliters of peripheral blood was collected into an EDTA anticoagulant tube. Ficoll Paque Plus density gradient separation was used to isolate PBMCs, and no further T cell sorting was performed. An Agilent 2100 Bioanalyzer and agarose gel were used to check RNA quality, while a NanoDrop 2000 measured RNA concentration. After removal of 6 bases from V and 11 bases from J, the junction retains 21 bases not matched to a gene. The CDR3 covers 17 residues, taking in both the cysteine and the phenylalanine. Only the CDR3 portion is preserved as DNA: 51 bases, with reading frame beginning at the first base.

Notes on this clonotype: The specificity of this receptor is unknown. The input lacks base qualities; no much larger clone sits a single base away.

Library preparation employed multiplex PCR. The data were produced on an Illumina HiSeq 4000. CDR3 regions were amplified by Arm-PCR with iRepertoire HTBI primers to construct TCR beta libraries. Before sequencing, the PCR products underwent gel purification. From the authors' description of their analysis: Gene usage analysis of CDR3 amino acid clonotypes used the approximately 62 TRBV and 11 to 15 TRBJ segments found across samples. COPE and FqMerger were used to merge filtered high-quality paired reads into contigs. BLAST was used to align contigs to IMGT TRBV, TRBD and TRBJ reference genes, with CDR3 defined following IMGT. Any clonotype with a frequency above 0.1% was counted as a highly expanded clone. Shannon entropy was used to measure repertoire diversity, and the Gini coefficient was used to measure V-J evenness. Public clonotypes were defined as clonotypes shared by more than one individual. Through fastp at Q25 and MiXCR, TCRdb rebuilt clones from the public reads, retaining in-frame beta chains. When rows share a CDR3 protein, they turn into one entry using the most common DNA and genes. In this record, the V and J calls reflect TCRdb's handling and not the investigators' own analysis. This sample comprises around 250,000 distinct CDR3 sequences, 15% to 20% of them detected only once. The top ten clonotypes cover 14% of the sample.

This sample also appeared in a second study, on T cells in Graves' hyperthyroidism and ophthalmopathy. The second paper states: A patient counted as having stable Graves' hyperthyroidism if no progression to ophthalmopathy occurred over 18 months of follow-up. Hyperthyroidism patients were aged 18 to 65 years and newly diagnosed, with disease duration of less than 2 months. Patients with uncontrolled infections, other autoimmune diseases, pregnancy or lactation were excluded. Diagnoses were established on the basis of clinical symptoms, serum thyroxine and TRAb, thyroid ultrasound, and orbital computed tomography. The first round of RT-PCR for the TCR CDR3 was performed with the HTBI primer set and the Qiagen OneStep RT-PCR kit. Most expanded thyroid clonotypes (frequency above 0.001) were also detected in blood, suggesting blood repertoires may reflect thyroid immune responses. A model built on a 13 V-J signature distinguished ophthalmopathy from stable hyperthyroidism, reaching approximately 89% sensitivity and 81% to 83% specificity in cross-validation and 80%/75% in testing. During validation, the model predicted progression to ophthalmopathy a median of around 7 months ahead of onset, with around 65% sensitivity and around 73% specificity. TCR V-J signatures able to tell the groups apart were searched for in a discovery cohort of 100 patients, of whom 40 to 45 had Graves' ophthalmopathy and 57 had stable Graves' hyperthyroidism. Prospective prediction of ophthalmopathy was tested in an independent validation cohort consisting of roughly 20 hyperthyroidism patients and about 17 patients who later progressed to ophthalmopathy. The 85 to 100 discovery patients were randomly split 7:3 into training and test sets. In addition, the study compared T-cell repertoires in thyroid tissue and in blood from six Graves' hyperthyroidism patients. After blood sampling, hyperthyroidism patients were treated with methimazole at a starting dose of 30 mg daily, and ophthalmopathy patients were treated with high-dose intravenous methylprednisolone. Libraries were constructed in a second round of multiplex PCR, after which size selection and purification were performed. Sequencing of the libraries was done on an Illumina HiSeq2000 using paired-end 100 bp reads. SOAPnuke was used to process the raw data, throwing out any read that contained adapters or uncalled bases, had a mean Phred below 15, or lacked an exact constant-primer or identifier match. High-quality paired reads were merged with COPE v1.2.5, and unique nucleotide sequences were defined as clonotypes. Clonotypes were aligned to IMGT TRBV, TRBD and TRBJ reference segments using MiTCR v1.1. The analysis included only V-J combinations with a frequency above 0.0001, which together covered roughly 99% of the repertoires. The TCS score was defined as the ratio of F50 (clonal expansion) to E x V (chaos), calculated using BLOSUM62-based TCRdist between CDR3 peptides within each V-J. Welch's t-statistics and random forest reduced around 520 V-J features to some 14, which were used in a naive Bayes classifier (R e1071). No statistical method was used to fix the sample size in advance, and group allocation was not hidden from the investigators. The paper reports TCR Vbeta CDR3 sequencing of about 140 peripheral blood samples: fewer than 50 ophthalmopathy, 70 to 85 hyperthyroidism and some 17 progressor patients.

The sequence was obtained from a woman in her 30s with Graves disease. Donor details come from another sample of the same person, matched by shared clones. The rearrangement combines TRBV12-3 or TRBV12-4 with TRBJ1-4; 7 central nucleotides agree with TRBD1. The sample here was peripheral blood mononuclear cells (PBMCs), taken at new diagnosis, from a patient treated with antithyroid drugs. The sequenced DNA is TGTGCCAGCAGCCTTAGCTCGACAGGGTGGCCCAAATTCAAACTGTTTTTT. Its protein product is CASSLSSTGWPKFKLFF.